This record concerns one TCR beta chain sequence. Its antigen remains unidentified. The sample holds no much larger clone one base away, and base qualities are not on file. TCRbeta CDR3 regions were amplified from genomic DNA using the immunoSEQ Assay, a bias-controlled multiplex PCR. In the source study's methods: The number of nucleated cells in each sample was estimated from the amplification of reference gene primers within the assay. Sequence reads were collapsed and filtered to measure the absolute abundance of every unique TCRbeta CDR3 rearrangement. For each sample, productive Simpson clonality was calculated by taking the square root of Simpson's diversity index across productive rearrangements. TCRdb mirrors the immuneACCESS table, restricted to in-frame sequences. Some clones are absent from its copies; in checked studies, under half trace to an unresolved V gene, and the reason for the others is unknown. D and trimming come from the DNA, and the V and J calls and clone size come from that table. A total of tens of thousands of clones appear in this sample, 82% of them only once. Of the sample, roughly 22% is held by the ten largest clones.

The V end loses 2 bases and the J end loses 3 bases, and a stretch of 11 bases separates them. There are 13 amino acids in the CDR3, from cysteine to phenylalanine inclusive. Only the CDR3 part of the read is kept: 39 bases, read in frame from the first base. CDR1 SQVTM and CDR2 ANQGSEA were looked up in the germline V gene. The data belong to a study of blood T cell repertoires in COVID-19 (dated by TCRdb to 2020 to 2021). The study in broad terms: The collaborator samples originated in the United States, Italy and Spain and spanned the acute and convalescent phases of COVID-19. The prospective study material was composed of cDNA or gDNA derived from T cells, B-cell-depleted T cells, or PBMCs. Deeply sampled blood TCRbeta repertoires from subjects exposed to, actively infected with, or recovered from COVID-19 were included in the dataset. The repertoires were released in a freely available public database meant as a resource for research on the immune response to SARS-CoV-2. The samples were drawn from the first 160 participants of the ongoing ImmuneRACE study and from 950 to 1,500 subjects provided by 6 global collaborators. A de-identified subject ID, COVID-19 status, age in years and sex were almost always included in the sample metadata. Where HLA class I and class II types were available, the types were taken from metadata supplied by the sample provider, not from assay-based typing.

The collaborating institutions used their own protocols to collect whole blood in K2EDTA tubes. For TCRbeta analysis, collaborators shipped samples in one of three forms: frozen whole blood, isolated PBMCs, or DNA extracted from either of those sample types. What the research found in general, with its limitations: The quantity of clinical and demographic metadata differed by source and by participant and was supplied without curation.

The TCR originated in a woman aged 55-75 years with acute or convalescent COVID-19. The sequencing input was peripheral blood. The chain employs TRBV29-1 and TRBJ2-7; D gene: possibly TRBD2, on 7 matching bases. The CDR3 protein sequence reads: CSVELRGGYEQYF. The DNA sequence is TGCAGCGTTGAACTAAGGGGGGGCTACGAGCAGTACTTC.